This passage covers 24 T cell receptor beta chains from one sample sequenced in a study of T cells in Graves' hyperthyroidism and ophthalmopathy (dated by TCRdb to between 2017 and 2020). The library was generated by multiplex PCR. The data were produced on an Illumina HiSeq 2000. The TCR beta CDR3 regions were amplified from the RNA transcripts. For the first round of RT-PCR on the TCR CDR3, the HTBI primer set was used together with the Qiagen OneStep RT-PCR kit. Starting from the raw public reads, TCRdb applied fastp trimming at Q25, assembled clones with MiXCR and retained in-frame beta chains. All rows with the same CDR3 protein become a single entry with the most common DNA and genes. A total of approximately 740,000 distinct CDR3 sequences appear in this sample, roughly 15% of them only once. Roughly 10% of the sample belongs to the ten largest clones. The sample consisted of blood. The receptors were sampled from a woman younger than 30 with Graves' hyperthyroidism.

This clonotype is a singleton in its sample. The gene calls are TRBV20-1 and TRBJ1-1; 7 positions match TRBD1. The CDR3 is made up of 13 amino acids. Unmatched junction bases numbered 10, after V lost 5 bases and J lost 7 bases. Germline CDR1 and CDR2: DFQATT and SNEGSKA (reference sequence). CDR3 sequence (DNA): TGCAGTGCTCCTATGACAGGGATGGGTGAAGCTTTCTTT. Protein: CSAPMTGMGEAFF.

For the CDR3, the DNA is TGCAGCGCCGAACCCCAAGGACAGGACCAAGAGACCCAGTACTTC. Translating it yields CSAEPQGQDQETQYF. The chain is built from TRBV29-1 and TRBJ2-5; TRBD1 matches at 7 bases. This CDR3 has 15 residues. The germline gives CDR1 SQVTM, CDR2 ANQGSEA. Unmatched junction bases numbered 11, after V lost 7 bases and J lost 0 bases. Drawing the rest from reference TRBV29-1 and TRBJ2-5, the complete variable domain is SAVISQKPSRDICQRGTSLTIQCQVDSQVTMMFWYRQQPGQSLTLIATANQGSEATYESGFVIDKFPISRPNLTFSTLTVSNMSPEDSSIYLCSAEPQGQDQETQYFGPGTRLLVL.

The rearrangement uses TRBV12-3 or TRBV12-4 and TRBJ1-3; the D is unclear. V lost 8 bases, J lost 5 bases, and 4 bases lay in between. The CDR3 spans 10 residues. The CDR3 DNA sequence: TGTGCCAGCCAGAGAAACACCATATATTTT. This codes for CASQRNTIYF.

This clonotype was detected ten times or more. J is TRBJ2-1 and V is TRBV30; tentatively, D is TRBD1 or TRBD2 (5 bases each). Trimming cost V 3 bases and J 12 bases, with 18 bases left between them. Germline CDR1 reads GTSNPN; CDR2 reads SVGIG (reference sequence). The CDR3 runs 13 residues. CDR3: CAWRLSGRALQFF. CDR3 in DNA: TGTGCCTGGAGACTTTCGGGACGGGCACTGCAGTTCTTC.

The rearrangement links TRBV6-1 to TRBJ2-7, with no clear D. With 7 bases removed from V and 0 bases from J, the gap between germline ends came to 7 bases. Germline loops: CDR1 MNHNS, CDR2 SASEGT. This CDR3 is 12 amino acids long. The CDR3 protein is CASNSDSYEQYF. In DNA form, the CDR3 reads TGTGCCAGCAACTCGGACTCCTACGAGCAGTACTTC.

As concerns this clonotype: A much more abundant neighbour one base away suggests this may be a read error. The chain recombines TRBV5-1 with TRBJ2-7; D is perhaps TRBD1 or TRBD2 (5 bases each). Germline CDR1 and CDR2: SGHRS and YFSETQ. Trimming pared 3 bases from V and 7 bases from J, leaving 17 bases between. The CDR3 covers 14 residues. CDR3 protein: CASSYEGYNGEQYF. DNA of the CDR3: TGCGCCAGCAGCTATGAGGGGTACAACGGAGAGCAGTACTTC.

This clonotype was counted many times. This chain joins TRBV30 and TRBJ2-7; D possibly corresponds to TRBD1 (6 bases). Germline CDR1 GTSNPN, CDR2 SVGIG (reference sequence). The CDR3 runs 15 residues. V lost 0 bases, J lost 2 bases, and 14 bases lay in between. The CDR3 is CAWSVFTGLPYEQYF. Here the CDR3 DNA reads TGTGCCTGGAGTGTATTTACAGGGTTACCCTACGAGCAGTACTTC.

The chain uses TRBV24-1 and TRBJ2-3; D unclear. The germline CDR1 and CDR2 sequences are KGHDR and SFDVKD. V lost 5 bases and J 6 bases, leaving 5 bases between the germline ends. The CDR3 loop spans 11 amino acids. This chain's CDR3 is CATSVGDTQYF. DNA of the CDR3: TGTGCCACCAGTGTGGGGGATACGCAGTATTTT.

This clonotype was recorded at least ten times. The chain recombines TRBV4-1 with TRBJ1-1; D perhaps matches TRBD1 (5 bases). The V end was cut by 1 base, the J end by 0 bases, with 6 bases between. Germline V gene data show CDR1 as MGHRA and CDR2 as YSYEKL. This CDR3 is built from 14 residues. The CDR3 coding sequence is TGCGCCAGCAGCCAAGTACAGGTGAACACTGAAGCTTTCTTT. Its translation: CASSQVQVNTEAFF.

This clonotype was recorded a few times. The chain carries TRBV15 and TRBJ2-2; no definite D call. Trimming removed 5 bases at V and 9 bases at J, with 13 bases between. Germline CDR1 LNHNV, CDR2 YYDKDF (reference sequence). The CDR3 is made up of 13 amino acids. CDR3 coding DNA: TGTGCCACCAGCCCCGATTATCGTCGGGAGCTGTTTTTT. As protein: CATSPDYRRELFF.

This clonotype was seen only a few times. A junction boundary mismatches the germline segment, possibly from a read error. The chain employs TRBV7-2 and TRBJ2-7, with 7 bases that match TRBD2. Germline CDR1 SGHTA, CDR2 FQGNSA. The CDR3 is 14 residues long. CDR3 DNA: TGTGCCAGCGGAACTAGCGAGAAGGCCTACGTGCAGTACTTC. It encodes CASGTSEKAYVQYF. Full variable domain (rest looked up from reference TRBV7-2 and TRBJ2-7): GAGVSQSPSNKVTEKGKDVELRCDPISGHTALYWYRQSLGQGLEFLIYFQGNSAPDKSGLPSDRFSAERTGGSVSTLTIQRTQQEDSAVYLCASGTSEKAYVQYFGPGTRLTVT.

This clonotype has a count of ten or more. This rearrangement joins TRBV27 to TRBJ1-1; D is unclear. V was pared by 0 bases and J by 4 bases, with 12 bases between. Germline values: CDR1 MNHEY, CDR2 SMNVEV (reference sequence). The CDR3 has 15 amino acids. CDR3: CASSLSREVGTEAFF. The CDR3 nucleotides are TGTGCCAGCAGTTTATCCCGAGAGGTCGGCACTGAAGCTTTCTTT.

There are many counts of this clonotype. The gene calls are TRBV28 and TRBJ1-5; unclear D gene. Deletions cut 3 bases from V and 2 bases from J, with 11 bases between. CDR3 length equals 15 residues. The germline CDR1 and CDR2 sequences are MDHEN and SYDVKM. Here the CDR3 DNA reads TGTGCCAGCAGTTTCTGGGCAGAAGGCAATCAGCCCCAGCATTTT. Translated, it gives CASSFWAEGNQPQHF.

This clonotype turned up a few times. Just one base apart from a much larger clone, this may be a read error. This rearrangement joins TRBV11-3 to TRBJ2-1; 13 nucleotides match TRBD2. Unmatched junction bases numbered 8, after V lost 5 bases and J lost 4 bases. The germline CDR1 and CDR2 sequences are SGHNT and YENEEA. The CDR3 is made up of 17 amino acids. This chain's CDR3 is CASSDPGTSGEYNEQFF. CDR3 bases: TGTGCCAGCAGCGATCCCGGGACTAGCGGGGAATACAATGAGCAGTTCTTC.

This clonotype turned up a few times. This rearrangement joins TRBV20-1 to TRBJ1-5, with D unclear. Germline CDR1 reads DFQATT; CDR2 reads SNEGSKA (reference sequence). This CDR3 region has 17 residues. The V and J ends lost 4 bases and 9 bases respectively, with 28 bases between them. CDR3 amino acids: CSAMIPSGLSGLRPQHF. CDR3 coding DNA: TGCAGTGCTATGATACCTTCGGGCTTGTCCGGTCTTCGGCCCCAGCATTTT.

This clonotype was picked up many times. CDR3 region: CASSADGARGTEAFF. For the CDR3, the DNA is TGTGCCAGCAGCGCCGATGGGGCGCGGGGCACTGAAGCTTTCTTT. This rearrangement joins TRBV7-9 to TRBJ1-1; possible D gene TRBD1, 5 bases. The CDR3 covers 15 residues. CDR1 and CDR2 (germline): SEHNR, FQNEAQ (reference sequence). Trimming shortened V by 5 bases and J by 4 bases, and 17 bases separated the two germline ends.

This clonotype was picked up a small number of times. The chain carries TRBV6-1 and TRBJ2-2; TRBD1 aligns across 8 bases. V was clipped by 2 bases and J by 4 bases; unmatched bases: 6. There are 16 residues in the CDR3. The germline V gene has CDR1 MNHNS and CDR2 SASEGT. The CDR3 DNA follows: TGTGCCAGCAGTGAACCAGGGGGCGAGAGCACCGGGGAGCTGTTTTTT. Translating it yields CASSEPGGESTGELFF.

The table lists this clonotype with many counts. Here the CDR3 DNA reads TGCGCCAGCAGCCAAGAGGCAGGCCGTTATGTCACTGAAGCTTTCTTT. Its translation: CASSQEAGRYVTEAFF. The rearrangement uses TRBV4-3 and TRBJ1-1; D is ambiguous. Germline V gives CDR1 LGHNA, CDR2 YSLEER. CDR3 size: 16 residues. V dropped 0 bases and J dropped 4 bases, with 15 bases sitting between them.

This clonotype was detected many times. CDR3 DNA sequence: TGTGCCAGCAGAGGCGGAAACACCGGGGAGCTGTTTTTT. Translated: CASRGGNTGELFF. The chain links TRBV3-1 to TRBJ2-2; D is uncertain. This CDR3 region has 13 residues. Germline loops: CDR1 LGHDT, CDR2 YNNKEL (reference sequence). V lost 6 bases and J lost 2, with 7 bases in between.

There are many counts of this clonotype. V and J are TRBV3-1 and TRBJ2-5, with D possibly TRBD2 on 6 matching bases. Germline V gene lookup returns CDR1 LGHDT and CDR2 YNNKEL (reference sequence). The length of the CDR3 is 14 residues. V lost 4 bases, J lost 4 bases, and 13 bases lay in between. The CDR3 DNA follows: TGTGCCAGCAGCCCTGGAGGGGTGGGAGAGACCCAGTACTTC. Amino acid sequence: CASSPGGVGETQYF.

This clonotype was counted at least ten times. The gene calls are TRBV20-1 and TRBJ2-7; D unresolved. The V gene's germline CDR1 is DFQATT and CDR2 SNEGSKA (reference sequence). Trimming pared 5 bases from V and 4 bases from J, leaving 12 bases between. The CDR3 is 12 residues long. In nucleotides, the CDR3 is TGCAGTGCTGTACACGAACTATACGAGCAGTACTTC. Its translation is CSAVHELYEQYF.

This clonotype turned up a few times. This rearrangement joins TRBV4-1 to TRBJ2-5; 9 nucleotides agree with TRBD2. The CDR3 spans 15 residues. Looked up from germline, CDR1 is MGHRA and CDR2 is YSYEKL. Trimming cost V 3 bases and J 1 base; bases outside gene matches: 3. This CDR3 is CASSQAGGLQETQYF. Here the CDR3 DNA reads TGCGCCAGCAGCCAGGCGGGGGGGCTCCAAGAGACCCAGTACTTC.

This clonotype appeared a few times. The chain joins TRBV7-2 to TRBJ2-5; D gene ambiguous. The CDR3 has 13 amino acids. The germline gives CDR1 SGHTA, CDR2 FQGNSA. The V and J ends lost 6 bases and 5 bases respectively, with 13 bases between them. CDR3 sequence: CASRGTGRETQYF. As DNA, the CDR3 is TGTGCCAGCAGGGGTACGGGCCGGGAGACCCAGTACTTC.

The table lists this clonotype with many counts. CDR3 amino acids: CASSFRGDSYNEQFF. The CDR3, as DNA: TGTGCCAGCAGCTTTCGGGGGGACAGTTACAATGAGCAGTTCTTC. This rearrangement joins TRBV7-2 to TRBJ2-1; D is perhaps TRBD1 or TRBD2 (7 bases each). The CDR3 sequence is 15 residues long. Trimming took 3 bases from V and 4 from J, leaving 13 bases between them. The germline V gene encodes CDR1 SGHTA and CDR2 FQGNSA. The full variable domain, in which reference TRBV7-2 and TRBJ2-1 provide the parts outside the CDR3, is GAGVSQSPSNKVTEKGKDVELRCDPISGHTALYWYRQSLGQGLEFLIYFQGNSAPDKSGLPSDRFSAERTGGSVSTLTIQRTQQEDSAVYLCASSFRGDSYNEQFFGPGTRLTVL.